Below, 14 T cell receptor beta chains from the same sample are listed, as sequenced in a study of T cell responses to AZD1222 COVID-19 vaccine. Generated by immunoSEQ multiplex PCR, the TCRdb table keeps only in-frame clones and is missing some. The data show over 95,000 clones, around nine tenths seen once. Sequenced here: peripheral blood, sampled on day 0 of AZD1222 vaccination. All receptors derive from an adult in good health.

The chain couples TRBV7-2 to TRBJ2-3; no reliable D call. Germline V gene data show CDR1 as SGHTA and CDR2 as FQGNSA. This CDR3 is built from 16 residues. Trimming removed 5 bases from V and 2 bases from J, with 17 bases in between. The CDR3 DNA follows: TGTGCCAGCAGCCCTGCTTCCGTTCTGGTCACAGATACGCAGTATTTT. It translates to CASSPASVLVTDTQYF. Complete variable domain (other parts from reference TRBV7-2 and TRBJ2-3): GAGVSQSPSNKVTEKGKDVELRCDPISGHTALYWYRQSLGQGLEFLIYFQGNSAPDKSGLPSDRFSAERTGGSVSTLTIQRTQQEDSAVYLCASSPASVLVTDTQYFGPGTRLTVL.

The rearrangement links TRBV7-9 to TRBJ1-5, with D possibly matching TRBD1 (6 bases). The CDR3 extends over 14 amino acids. V was cut by 5 bases and J by 1 base, with 9 bases left in between. The germline gives CDR1 SEHNR, CDR2 FQNEAQ (reference sequence). The CDR3 here is CASSPTGSNQPQHF. The CDR3 region has the DNA TGTGCCAGCAGCCCAACAGGGAGCAATCAGCCCCAGCATTTT.

The chain has TRBV5-4 and TRBJ1-1; a weak D match, TRBD1 (5 bases). The germline gives CDR1 SGHNT, CDR2 YYREEE (reference sequence). V was trimmed by 6 bases and J by 1 base, leaving 10 bases between them. CDR3 size: 13 residues. Here the CDR3 reads CASNPGANTEAFF. In nucleotides, the CDR3 is TGTGCCAGCAACCCCGGGGCGAACACTGAAGCTTTCTTT. Using reference TRBV5-4 and TRBJ1-1 for the parts outside the CDR3, the full variable domain is ETGVTQSPTHLIKTRGQQVTLRCSSQSGHNTVSWYQQALGQGPQFIFQYYREEENGRGNFPPRFSGLQFPNYSSELNVNALELDDSALYLCASNPGANTEAFFGQGTRLTVV.

V and J are TRBV28 and TRBJ1-4; D is ambiguous. V lost 5 bases and J lost 0, with 13 bases in between. Germline loops: CDR1 MDHEN, CDR2 SYDVKM. This CDR3 is 16 amino acids long. This chain's CDR3 is CASSPPGSATNEKLFF. For the CDR3, the DNA is TGTGCCAGCAGTCCCCCCGGGAGTGCAACTAATGAAAAACTGTTTTTT. Variable domain in full (rest from reference TRBV28 and TRBJ1-4): DVKVTQSSRYLVKRTGEKVFLECVQDMDHENMFWYRQDPGLGLRLIYFSYDVKMKEKGDIPEGYSVSREKKERFSLILESASTNQTSMYLCASSPPGSATNEKLFFGSGTQLSVL.

This chain links TRBV20-1 with TRBJ2-3, with D uncertain. The CDR3 runs to 10 residues. Germline-derived CDR1 and CDR2 are DFQATT and SNEGSKA (reference sequence). Trimming stripped 3 bases from V and 6 bases from J, with 4 bases between. The DNA for the CDR3 is TGCAGTGCTAGTGAGGATACGCAGTATTTT. Protein product: CSASEDTQYF.

The V gene is TRBV18, the J gene TRBJ2-1, with D possibly TRBD1 on 6 matching bases. This CDR3 region has 13 residues. Between the trimmed V and J ends, which lost 3 bases and 8 bases, there was a span of 11 bases. Looked up from germline, CDR1 is KGHSH and CDR2 is LQKENI. The CDR3 loop reads CASSPTGKDEQFF. As DNA, the CDR3 is TGTGCCAGCTCACCGACAGGTAAAGATGAGCAGTTCTTC.

The rearrangement links TRBV3-1 (or the pseudogene TRBV3-2) to TRBJ2-1, with no clear D. Germline V gene data show CDR1 as LGHDT and CDR2 as YNNKEL (reference sequence). Trimming removed 11 bases at V and 1 base at J, with 6 bases between. The CDR3 extends over 11 amino acids. The CDR3 loop is CAAGSYNEQFF. In nucleotides, the CDR3 is TGTGCCGCCGGGTCCTACAATGAGCAGTTCTTC.

The chain combines TRBV28 with TRBJ1-2; 7 positions match TRBD1. Germline V lookup: CDR1 MDHEN, CDR2 SYDVKM. The CDR3 runs 17 residues. The V segment lost 4 bases and the J segment 3 bases; nucleotides outside the gene matches: 14. The CDR3, as DNA: TGTGCCAGCAGTTCCCCCTCAGAGGGGGCTCAATACTATGGCTACACCTTC. Its translation: CASSSPSEGAQYYGYTF.

In its sample, this clone was seen once. The chain couples TRBV24-1 to TRBJ2-3; no definite D call. The CDR3 runs 15 residues. CDR1 and CDR2 from the germline V gene are KGHDR and SFDVKD. With 4 bases removed from V and 4 bases from J, the gap between germline ends came to 14 bases. The CDR3 protein is CATSDLRTSSDTQYF. The CDR3 DNA reads as TGTGCCACCAGTGACCTGCGGACCTCTTCAGATACGCAGTATTTT.

The chain joins TRBV7-2 to TRBJ2-1; a possible D gene is TRBD2 (6 bases). CDR1 and CDR2 (germline): SGHTA, FQGNSA. The length of the CDR3 is 17 residues. Trimming took off 1 base at V and 0 bases at J, with 13 bases between the two ends. The CDR3 region has the DNA TGTGCCAGCAGCTTAGTTGGCGGGACGGGCTCCTACAATGAGCAGTTCTTC. This codes for CASSLVGGTGSYNEQFF.

The chain uses TRBV6-2 or TRBV6-3 and TRBJ2-7; D unclear. This CDR3 has 13 residues. Trimming pared 5 bases from V and 4 bases from J, leaving 12 bases between. Germline lookup yields CDR1 MNHEY and CDR2 SVGEGT. CDR3 nucleotide sequence: TGTGCCAGCAGTATATCCCGGGCTTACGAGCAGTACTTC. As protein: CASSISRAYEQYF.

This chain connects TRBV7-3 to TRBJ2-3; D is perhaps TRBD1 (6 bases). Germline-derived CDR1 and CDR2 are SGHTA and FQGTGA. This CDR3 is 14 amino acids long. V shed 3 bases and J shed 2 bases, with 9 bases lying between them. CDR3 sequence: CASSLQGYTDTQYF. As DNA, the CDR3 is TGTGCCAGCAGCTTGCAGGGGTACACAGATACGCAGTATTTT.

The chain joins TRBV5-6 to TRBJ1-1; perhaps TRBD1 as D (5 bases). Trimming cost V 4 bases and J 1 base, with 8 bases left between them. The length of the CDR3 is 13 residues. Per the germline V gene, CDR1 is SGHDT and CDR2 is YYEEEE. The CDR3 bases are TGTGCCAGCAGCCGTCAGGGGAACACTGAAGCTTTCTTT. This gives the protein CASSRQGNTEAFF.

In nucleotides, the CDR3 is TGTGCCAGCAGGCCGCAGGTCATGAACACTGAAGCTTTCTTT. The encoded protein is CASRPQVMNTEAFF. The chain uses TRBV28 and TRBJ1-1; D uncertain. Trimming pared 6 bases from V and 0 bases from J, leaving 11 bases between. This CDR3 comprises 14 residues. Germline CDR1 is MDHEN and CDR2 is SYDVKM. The whole variable domain, remainder taken from reference TRBV28 and TRBJ1-1, is DVKVTQSSRYLVKRTGEKVFLECVQDMDHENMFWYRQDPGLGLRLIYFSYDVKMKEKGDIPEGYSVSREKKERFSLILESASTNQTSMYLCASRPQVMNTEAFFGQGTRLTVV.